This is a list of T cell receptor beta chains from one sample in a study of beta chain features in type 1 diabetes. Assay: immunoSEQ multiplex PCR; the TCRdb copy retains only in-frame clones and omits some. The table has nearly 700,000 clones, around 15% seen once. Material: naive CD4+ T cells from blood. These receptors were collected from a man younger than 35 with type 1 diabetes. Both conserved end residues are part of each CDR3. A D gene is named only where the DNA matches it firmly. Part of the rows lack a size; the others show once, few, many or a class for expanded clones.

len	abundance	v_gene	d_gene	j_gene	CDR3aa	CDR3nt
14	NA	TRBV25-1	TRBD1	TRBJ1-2	CASSRQGGVYGYTF	TGTGCCAGCAGTCGACAGGGGGGTGTCTATGGCTACACCTTC
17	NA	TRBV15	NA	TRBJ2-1	CATSLNKGTQFSNEQFF	TGTGCCACCAGCCTTAATAAGGGCACCCAATTCTCCAATGAGCAGTTCTTC
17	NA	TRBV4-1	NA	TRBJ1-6	CASSQEWQGTGGSPLHF	TGCGCCAGCAGCCAAGAATGGCAGGGCACAGGAGGGTCACCCCTCCACTTT
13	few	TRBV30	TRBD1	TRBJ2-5	CAWSGQGVETQYF	TGTGCCTGGAGCGGACAGGGAGTAGAGACCCAGTACTTC
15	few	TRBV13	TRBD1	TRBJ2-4	CASSPSKGARDIQYF	TGTGCCAGCAGCCCCTCGAAGGGGGCGCGGGACATTCAGTACTTC
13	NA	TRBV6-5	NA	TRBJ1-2	CASSSQEEGGYTF	TGTGCCAGCAGCTCCCAGGAGGAGGGGGGCTACACCTTC
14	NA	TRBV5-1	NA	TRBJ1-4	CASSSTGTAEKLFF	TGCGCCAGCAGCTCAACCGGGACGGCCGAAAAACTGTTTTTT
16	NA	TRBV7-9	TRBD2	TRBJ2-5	CASSYTSGGRQETQYF	TGTGCCAGCAGCTACACTAGCGGGGGGAGGCAAGAGACCCAGTACTTC
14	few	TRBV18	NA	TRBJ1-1	CASSPEHLNTEAFF	TGTGCCAGCTCACCTGAACATCTGAACACTGAAGCTTTCTTT
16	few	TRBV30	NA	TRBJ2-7	CAWSQAYRVLSYEQYF	TGTGCCTGGAGCCAAGCCTACCGGGTCCTTTCCTACGAGCAGTACTTC
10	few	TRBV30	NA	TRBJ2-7	CAWSGGEQYF	TGTGCCTGGAGTGGAGGCGAGCAGTACTTC
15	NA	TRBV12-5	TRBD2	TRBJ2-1	CASGFGLAGDNEQFF	TGTGCTAGTGGTTTTGGACTAGCGGGGGACAATGAGCAGTTCTTC
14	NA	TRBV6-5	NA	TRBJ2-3	CASSYHPGADTQYF	TGTGCCAGCAGTTACCATCCCGGCGCAGATACGCAGTATTTT
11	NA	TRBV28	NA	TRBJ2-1	CASSFSYEQFF	TGTGCCAGCAGTTTTTCGTATGAGCAGTTCTTC
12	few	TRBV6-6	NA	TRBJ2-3	CATRDSTDTQYF	TGTGCCACCAGGGACAGCACAGATACGCAGTATTTT
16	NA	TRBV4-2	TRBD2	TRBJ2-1	CASSQVSSGGAHEQFF	TGTGCCAGCAGCCAAGTTAGCAGCGGGGGGGCTCATGAGCAGTTCTTC
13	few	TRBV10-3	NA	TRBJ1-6	CAISDGTVGLFHF	TGTGCCATCAGTGACGGCACCGTCGGGTTATTCCACTTT
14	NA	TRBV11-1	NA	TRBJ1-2	CASSFSTVDYGYTF	TGTGCCAGCAGCTTCTCTACAGTAGACTATGGCTACACCTTC
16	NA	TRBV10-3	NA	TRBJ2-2	CAIVAYRVSDTGELFF	TGTGCCATCGTTGCCTACAGGGTGTCGGACACCGGGGAGCTGTTTTTT
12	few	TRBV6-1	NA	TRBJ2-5	CASSYGQETQYF	TGTGCCAGCAGTTATGGACAAGAGACCCAGTACTTC
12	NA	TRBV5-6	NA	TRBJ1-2	CASSLYRLGYTF	TGTGCCAGCAGCTTGTACAGGCTGGGCTACACCTTC
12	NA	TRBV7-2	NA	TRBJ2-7	CASSLGATGQYF	TGTGCCAGCAGCTTGGGGGCGACAGGGCAGTACTTC
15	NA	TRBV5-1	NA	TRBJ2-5	CASSLSWDLEETQYF	TGCGCCAGCAGCTTGAGTTGGGACCTTGAAGAGACCCAGTACTTC
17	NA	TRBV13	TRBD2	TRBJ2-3	CASSLGGLAGDTDTQYF	TGTGCCAGCAGCTTGGGAGGACTAGCGGGGGACACAGATACGCAGTATTTT
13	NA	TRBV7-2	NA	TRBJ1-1	CASSLAPGAEAFF	TGTGCCAGCAGCTTAGCCCCCGGCGCTGAAGCTTTCTTT
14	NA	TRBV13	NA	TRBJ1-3	CASRLAGAGNTIYF	TGTGCCAGCAGATTAGCAGGGGCTGGAAACACCATATATTTT
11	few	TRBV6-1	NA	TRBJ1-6	CASSENSPLHF	TGTGCCAGCAGTGAGAATTCACCCCTCCACTTT
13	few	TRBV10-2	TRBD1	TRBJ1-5	CASRDRESQPQHF	TGCGCCAGCCGGGACAGGGAGAGTCAGCCCCAGCATTTT
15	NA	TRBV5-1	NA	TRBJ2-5	CASSSLGGGSGTQYF	TGCGCCAGCAGCTCCCTGGGCGGAGGCTCGGGGACCCAGTACTTC
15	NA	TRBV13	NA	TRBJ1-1	CASSAGPTANTEAFF	TGTGCCAGCAGCGCGGGACCAACTGCGAACACTGAAGCTTTCTTT
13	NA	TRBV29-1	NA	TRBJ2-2	CSVRAIGTGELFF	TGCAGCGTAAGGGCGATTGGCACCGGGGAGCTGTTTTTT
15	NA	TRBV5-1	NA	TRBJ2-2	CASSLAGGDTGELFF	TGCGCCAGCAGCTTGGCGGGCGGGGACACCGGGGAGCTGTTTTTT
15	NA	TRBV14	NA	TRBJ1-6	CASSQFFGGSSPLHF	TGTGCCAGCAGCCAATTTTTCGGGGGAAGTTCACCCCTCCACTTT
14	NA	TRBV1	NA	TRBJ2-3	CTSKADRGADTQYF	TGCACCAGCAAGGCGGACAGGGGTGCAGATACGCAGTATTTT
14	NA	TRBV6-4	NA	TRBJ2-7	CASSDNGPPYEQYF	TGTGCCAGCAGTGACAACGGACCCCCATACGAGCAGTACTTC
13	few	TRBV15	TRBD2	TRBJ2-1	CATSRDSGGIQFF	TGTGCCACCAGCAGAGATTCGGGGGGTATACAGTTCTTC
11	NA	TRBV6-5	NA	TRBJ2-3	CASSYEGAQYF	TGTGCCAGCAGTTACGAGGGTGCGCAGTATTTT
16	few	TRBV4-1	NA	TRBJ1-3	CASSRIPGVDGNTIYF	TGCGCCAGCAGCCGGATACCTGGGGTGGATGGAAACACCATATATTTT
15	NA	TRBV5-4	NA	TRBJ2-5	CASSFGGASKETQYF	TGTGCCAGCAGCTTTGGGGGGGCCTCAAAAGAGACCCAGTACTTC
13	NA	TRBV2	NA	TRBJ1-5	CAISAGLNQPQHF	TGTGCTATTTCAGCGGGCCTCAATCAGCCCCAGCATTTT
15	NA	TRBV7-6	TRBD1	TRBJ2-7	CASSALGTGGDEQYF	TGTGCCAGCAGCGCCCTGGGGACAGGGGGCGACGAGCAGTACTTC
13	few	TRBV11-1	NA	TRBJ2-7	CASSFWERYEQYF	TGTGCCAGCAGCTTTTGGGAGAGATACGAGCAGTACTTC
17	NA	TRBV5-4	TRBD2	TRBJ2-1	CASSSGAGGNSYNEQFF	TGTGCCAGCAGCTCCGGGGCGGGGGGAAACTCCTACAATGAGCAGTTCTTC